This is a list of T cell receptor beta chains from one sample in a study of response to subunit inactivated influenza vaccine. TCRdb reprocessed the RT-PCR reads via MiXCR and lists one record per CDR3 protein. Found here are some 850,000 distinct CDR3 sequences, approximately 18% of them singletons; the top ten hold roughly 10%. This sample comprised PBMCs from blood, obtained roughly 5 days after vaccination. Every receptor here comes from a man between 50 and 59 years old who received an inactivated influenza vaccine. Each CDR3 is given with its conserved first and last residue. The order of the fields is J gene, V gene, CDR3 protein.

TRBJ2-5,TRBV28,CASRSNRELETQYF
TRBJ1-5,TRBV7-2,CASSLVHSPYSNQPQHF
TRBJ2-3,TRBV25-1,CASSPLNLRIKDTQYF
TRBJ2-1,TRBV7-8,CASSLRGRYTYNEQFF
TRBJ2-3,TRBV12-3/TRBV12-4,CASSFSGGGGTDTQYF
TRBJ2-5,TRBV29-1,CSVDARRGTQYF
TRBJ2-7,TRBV20-1,CSAIEQGSEQYF
TRBJ1-1,TRBV20-1,CSARDPGQGHAEAFF
TRBJ2-5,TRBV7-6,CASSLVGFQETQYF
TRBJ2-1,TRBV28,CASSLRSSGRDEQFF
TRBJ2-4,TRBV5-1,CASSLGQGLDIQYF
TRBJ2-7,TRBV12-3/TRBV12-4,CASSSAGVQYF
TRBJ2-3,TRBV5-5,CASSPTPGGRVDTQYF
TRBJ2-7,TRBV20-1,CSVARLAGGYEQYF